This T cell receptor (beta chain) was retrieved from a study of early T cells in non-severe SARS-CoV-2 infection (dated by TCRdb to the early 2020s). The study in broad terms: TCR sequencing used bulk RNA from unsorted whole blood, so alpha and beta chains could not be paired.

CDR1 and CDR2 were assigned from the germline V gene as MNHEY and SVGAGI. Measured from the cysteine to the phenylalanine, the CDR3 is 15 residues long. The read is trimmed to its CDR3 DNA, 45 bases read in frame from base 1. V loses 5 bases at its end and J loses 4 bases; junction bases beyond the gene matches: 9. With respect to this clonotype: What this receptor recognizes is not known. Per-base qualities were not stored, and no clone one base away is much larger.

The library was prepared using 5' RACE. The sequencing machine was a NextSeq 500. The TCR library protocol attached unique molecular identifiers to individual cDNA molecules to correct for sequencing error and PCR bias. Both TCR alpha and beta chains were sequenced, and tight co-correlation was observed between alpha and beta sequence abundances in each sample. The source study handled its data this way. Decombinator V4 was used to annotate the V gene, J gene and CDR3 of the TCR sequences. TCRs were defined as expanded if a significant change between any two time points was detected under a Poisson model with p below 0.0001. TCR abundances were normalised to the total number of TCRs sequenced in each sample and reported as counts per million. MAIT TCRs were defined by TRAV1-2 paired with TRAJ12, TRAJ20 or TRAJ33, and iNKT TCRs by TRAV10 paired with TRAJ18. A search of VDJdb, accessed on 1 November 2021, was run for TCRs annotated to CMV, EBV and SARS-CoV-2, with TCRs annotated for multiple antigens excluded. TCRdb itself trimmed the public reads at Q25 with fastp, ran MiXCR and retained productive beta chains. Each entry merges the rows of one CDR3 protein and shows their most common DNA and genes. None of the V and J calls come from the authors' own analysis; TCRdb made them. The sample table holds about 64,000 distinct CDR3 sequences, of which around 13% were seen once. The ten largest clonotypes hold 4% to 5% of the sample.

This was a case-control study nested in a cohort of healthcare workers in London, UK, who had nasopharyngeal swab PCR tests and blood samples taken every week. Between 23 and 31 March 2020, the week of the UK lockdown, healthcare workers were enrolled and then followed up weekly for as long as 16 weeks. The investigation overall reported the following: VDJdb matching was skewed toward anti-spike CD8 responses, so virus-specific expansions were likely underestimated and private and CD4 specificities were missed.

Source material: whole blood. This TCR came from an adult who was a healthcare worker with PCR-confirmed SARS-CoV-2 infection or an uninfected control (not recorded which). The sequence links TRBV6-5 to TRBJ2-7, with 9 bases aligning to TRBD1. The sequenced DNA: TGTGCCAGCAGTAACTACGGGACAGGGCCTTACGAGCAGTACTTC. The translation is CASSNYGTGPYEQYF.